A single sample gave rise to the 13 T cell receptor beta chains below, sequenced in a study of T-cell memory formation after mild COVID-19. Via MiXCR, TCRdb re-called the 5' RACE reads, giving one row per CDR3 protein. The sample yields about 6,100 distinct CDR3 sequences, more than 15% seen once. The sample was PBMCs or a T cell subset sorted from them (not recorded which). The source is an adult woman who had mild COVID-19 (a few samples of this study predate the infection). Cell type and time point are not known.

This clonotype was recorded at least ten times. The chain links TRBV7-6 to TRBJ2-2; D perhaps matches TRBD1 (6 bases). V was shortened by 2 bases and J by 6 bases, with 22 bases between the two germline ends. Germline-derived CDR1 and CDR2 are SGHVS and FNYEAQ. This CDR3 contains 18 residues. DNA of the CDR3: TGTGCCAGCAGCTTATCCTTTGCAGGGGACGTTTACGCCGGGGAGCTGTTTTTT. This translates into CASSLSFAGDVYAGELFF.

This clonotype was detected ten times or more. The rearrangement joins TRBV12-3 or TRBV12-4 to TRBJ1-1; D gene unclear. This CDR3 region has 14 residues. V lost 1 base to trimming and J lost 0 bases, with 6 bases between them. The CDR3 coding sequence is TGTGCCAGCAGTTTAGAATCGATGAACACTGAAGCTTTCTTT. This translates into CASSLESMNTEAFF.

This clonotype appeared many times. The chain employs TRBV7-9 and TRBJ2-1, with no clear D. The length of the CDR3 is 15 residues. Trimming shortened V by 1 base and J by 2 bases, and 9 bases separated the two germline ends. Germline CDR1 SEHNR, CDR2 FQNEAQ (reference sequence). CDR3 in DNA: TGTGCCAGCAGCTTAGAGGCTGGCCCCTACAATGAGCAGTTCTTC. This encodes CASSLEAGPYNEQFF. Full variable domain (outside the CDR3, taken from reference TRBV7-9 and TRBJ2-1): DTGVSQNPRHKITKRGQNVTFRCDPISEHNRLYWYRQTLGQGPEFLTYFQNEAQLEKSRLLSDRFSAERPKGSFSTLEIQRTEQGDSAMYLCASSLEAGPYNEQFFGPGTRLTVL.

By sample share, this clonotype is medium-sized. This chain connects TRBV19 to TRBJ1-2; 7 nucleotides align to TRBD1. This CDR3 has 16 amino acids. CDR1 LNHDA and CDR2 SQIVND come from the germline V gene (reference sequence). Trimming at V came to 7 bases and at J to 3 bases, leaving 14 bases not matched to a gene. CDR3 in DNA: TGTGCCAGTACCTCTTACCGGGACAGAATACACTATGGCTACACCTTC. It encodes CASTSYRDRIHYGYTF.

This chain links TRBV20-1 with TRBJ2-7, with 9 bases fitting TRBD1. Germline CDR1 is DFQATT and CDR2 is SNEGSKA (reference sequence). This CDR3 comprises 12 residues. V shed 3 bases and J 3 bases; nucleotides not matched to a gene: 0. The CDR3 is CSARTGGYEQYF. The CDR3, as DNA: TGCAGTGCTAGGACAGGGGGCTACGAGCAGTACTTC.

This clonotype has at least ten counts. The V gene is TRBV24-1, the J gene TRBJ2-1; TRBD2 agrees at 11 bases. The germline CDR1 and CDR2 sequences are KGHDR and SFDVKD. There are 16 residues in the CDR3. V lost 3 bases to trimming and J lost 7 bases; unmatched junction nucleotides: 7. The CDR3 DNA reads TGTGCCACCAGTGATGTTAGCGGGAGGGGAAGAAATGAGCAGTTCTTC. It is translated as CATSDVSGRGRNEQFF.

This clonotype is medium-sized within its sample. The rearrangement uses TRBV5-1 and TRBJ2-1; possibly TRBD1 or TRBD2 for D (5 bases each). V was clipped by 0 bases and J by 8 bases, with 9 bases between them. CDR1 is SGHRS, CDR2 YFSETQ, per germline. This CDR3 spans 13 amino acids. CDR3 sequence reads: CASSLGGFDEQFF. The CDR3 nucleotides read TGCGCCAGCAGCTTGGGGGGGTTCGATGAGCAGTTCTTC.

The sample holds many counts of this clonotype. This chain uses TRBV20-1 with TRBJ1-4; D is unresolved. V gave up 1 base and J gave up 0 bases, with 12 bases separating them. The CDR3 has 16 residues. Germline V gene sequence: CDR1 DFQATT, CDR2 SNEGSKA (reference sequence). CDR3 DNA: TGCAGTGCTAGAGGCCCCTGGGGAGCAACTAATGAAAAACTGTTTTTT. This sequence encodes CSARGPWGATNEKLFF.

Many counts were recorded for this clonotype. The J gene is TRBJ2-1, the V gene TRBV5-4, with 7 bases that match TRBD2. The CDR3 runs to 15 residues. CDR1 is SGHNT, CDR2 YYREEE, per germline (reference sequence). Trimming removed 4 bases from V and 0 bases from J; junction bases left unmatched: 4. Here the CDR3 DNA reads TGTGCCAGCAGCCCGGGGAGGGGCTCCTACAATGAGCAGTTCTTC. This gives the protein CASSPGRGSYNEQFF.

This sequence joins TRBV30 and TRBJ2-7, with D tentatively TRBD1 (6 bases). The CDR3 length is 12 residues. Trimming left V 7 bases short and J 3 bases short, with 13 bases between. Germline V CDR1 and CDR2: GTSNPN, SVGIG (reference sequence). CDR3 DNA: TGTGCCTCACAGGGTGGGGACTACGAGCAGTACTTC. This codes for CASQGGDYEQYF.

The CDR3 region is CASSQDYTSGFTDTQYF. CDR3 sequence (DNA): TGCGCCAGCAGCCAAGATTACACTAGCGGGTTCACAGATACGCAGTATTTT. The V call is TRBV4-1, the J call TRBJ2-3, with 9 bases lining up with TRBD2. Trimming took 0 bases from V and 2 from J; bases not matched to a gene: 6. The CDR3 covers 17 residues. Germline CDR1 reads MGHRA; CDR2 reads YSYEKL.

This clonotype has a count of ten or more. The chain couples TRBV4-1 to TRBJ2-4; D is unresolved. The ends were cut back, 1 base at V and 0 bases at J, with 7 bases in the middle. The CDR3 loop spans 15 amino acids. Germline CDR1 MGHRA, CDR2 YSYEKL. This CDR3 is CASSQGTLAKNIQYF. The CDR3 nucleotides read TGCGCCAGCAGCCAAGGCACCTTAGCCAAAAACATTCAGTACTTC.

This clonotype was picked up many times. The chain is built from TRBV14 and TRBJ2-3; 7 positions agree with TRBD2. V lost 1 base to trimming and J lost 1 base; unmatched junction nucleotides: 8. Germline CDR1 is SGHDN and CDR2 is FVKESK. The CDR3 length is 17 residues. The chain's CDR3 is CASSQVLAVQRTDTQYF. The DNA for the CDR3 is TGTGCCAGCAGCCAAGTTCTAGCGGTTCAACGCACAGATACGCAGTATTTT.